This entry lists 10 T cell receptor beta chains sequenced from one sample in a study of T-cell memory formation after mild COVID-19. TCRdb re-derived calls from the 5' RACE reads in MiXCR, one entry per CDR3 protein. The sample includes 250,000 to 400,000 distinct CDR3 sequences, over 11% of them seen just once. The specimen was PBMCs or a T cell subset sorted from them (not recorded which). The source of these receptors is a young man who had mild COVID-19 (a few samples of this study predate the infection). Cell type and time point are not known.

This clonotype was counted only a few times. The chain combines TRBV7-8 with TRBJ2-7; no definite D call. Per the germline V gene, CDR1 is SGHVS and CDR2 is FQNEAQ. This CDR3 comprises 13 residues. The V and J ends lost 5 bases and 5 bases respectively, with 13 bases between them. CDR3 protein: CASSLSRIDEQYV. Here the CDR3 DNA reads TGTGCCAGCAGCCTTAGTCGCATCGACGAGCAGTACGTC.

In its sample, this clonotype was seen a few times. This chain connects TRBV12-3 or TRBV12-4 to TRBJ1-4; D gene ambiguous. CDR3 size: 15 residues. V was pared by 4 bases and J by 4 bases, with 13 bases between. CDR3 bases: TGTGCCAGCAGTTCGACAAGGGAGAATAATGAAAAACTGTTTTTT. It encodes CASSSTRENNEKLFF.

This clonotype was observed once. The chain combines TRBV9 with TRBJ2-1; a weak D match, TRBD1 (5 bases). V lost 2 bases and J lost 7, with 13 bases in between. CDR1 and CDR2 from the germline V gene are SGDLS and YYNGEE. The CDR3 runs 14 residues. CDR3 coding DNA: TGTGCCAGCAGCGTGGACATGCTGGAGAATGAGCAGTTCTTC. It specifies CASSVDMLENEQFF. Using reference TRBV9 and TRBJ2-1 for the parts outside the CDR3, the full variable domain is DSGVTQTPKHLITATGQRVTLRCSPRSGDLSVYWYQQSLDQGLQFLIQYYNGEERAKGNILERFSAQQFPDLHSELNLSSLELGDSALYFCASSVDMLENEQFFGPGTRLTVL.

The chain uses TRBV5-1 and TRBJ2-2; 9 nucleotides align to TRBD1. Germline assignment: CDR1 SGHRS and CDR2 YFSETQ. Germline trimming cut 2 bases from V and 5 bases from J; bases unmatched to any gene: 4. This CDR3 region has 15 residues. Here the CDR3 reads CASSLSGQGTGELFF. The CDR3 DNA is TGCGCCAGCAGCTTATCCGGACAGGGGACCGGGGAGCTGTTTTTT.

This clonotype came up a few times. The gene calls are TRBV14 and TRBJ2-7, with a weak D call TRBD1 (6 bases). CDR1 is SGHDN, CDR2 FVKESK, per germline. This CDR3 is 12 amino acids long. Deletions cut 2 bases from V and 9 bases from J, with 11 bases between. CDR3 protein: CASSQSSGVQYF. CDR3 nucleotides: TGTGCCAGCAGCCAAAGTTCAGGGGTGCAGTACTTC.

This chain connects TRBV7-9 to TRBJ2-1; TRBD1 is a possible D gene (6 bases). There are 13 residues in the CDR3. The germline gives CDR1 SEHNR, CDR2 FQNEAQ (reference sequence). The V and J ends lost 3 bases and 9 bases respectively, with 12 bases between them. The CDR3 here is CASSFVQGGEQFF. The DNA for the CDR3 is TGTGCCAGCAGCTTCGTACAGGGCGGTGAGCAGTTCTTC.

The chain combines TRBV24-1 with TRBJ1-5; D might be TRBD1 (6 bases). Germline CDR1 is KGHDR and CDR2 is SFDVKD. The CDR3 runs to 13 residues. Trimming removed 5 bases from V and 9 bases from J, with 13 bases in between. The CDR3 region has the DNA TGTGCCACCAGTGGAATCAGGGGTTGGCCCCAGCATTTT. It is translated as CATSGIRGWPQHF.

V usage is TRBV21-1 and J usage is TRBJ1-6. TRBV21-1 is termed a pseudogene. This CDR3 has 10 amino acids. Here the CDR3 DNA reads TGTGCCAGCAGCAAGGGACGGGAGGACTTT. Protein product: CASSKGREDF.

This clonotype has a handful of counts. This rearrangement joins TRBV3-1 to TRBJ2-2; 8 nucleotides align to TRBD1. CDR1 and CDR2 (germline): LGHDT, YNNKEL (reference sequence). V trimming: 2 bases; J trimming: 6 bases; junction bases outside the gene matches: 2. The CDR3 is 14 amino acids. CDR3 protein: CASSQRTGPGELFF. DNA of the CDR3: TGTGCCAGCAGCCAAAGGACAGGGCCCGGGGAGCTGTTTTTT.

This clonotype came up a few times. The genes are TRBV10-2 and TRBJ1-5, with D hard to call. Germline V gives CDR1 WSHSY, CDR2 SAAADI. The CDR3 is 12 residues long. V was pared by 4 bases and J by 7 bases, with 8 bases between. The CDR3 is CASSVEGQPQHF. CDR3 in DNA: TGCGCCAGCAGTGTGGAGGGACAGCCCCAGCATTTT.